This T cell receptor (beta chain) was identified during a study of blood T cell repertoires in COVID-19. Turning to the study itself: From the United States, Italy and Spain came samples of acute and convalescent COVID-19. T cells, B-cell-depleted T cells, or PBMCs provided the cDNA or gDNA that served as material.

The V gene lost 2 bases and the J gene lost 1 base, with 10 bases spanning the gap. This CDR3 contains 15 residues. The V gene's germline CDR1 is KGHSH and CDR2 LQKENI. Under the authors' procedure: Scientists estimated how many nucleated cells there were by amplifying reference gene primers. Assay: immunoSEQ multiplex PCR; the TCRdb copy retains only in-frame clones and omits some. V and J calls and clone size follow that table, whereas D and trimming were derived from the DNA. The table includes about 130,000 clones, over 80% detected once. This sequence joins TRBV18 and TRBJ2-3; perhaps TRBD1 as D (5 bases). This TCR was recovered from a man aged 40-55 years with active or convalescent COVID-19. Sequencing input: peripheral blood. The DNA for the CDR3 is TGTGCCAGCTCACCAAATGTGGGGCGCACAGATACGCAGTATTTT. It is translated as CASSPNVGRTDTQYF.